Listed below are T cell receptor beta chains from one sample, sequenced in a study of technical replicates of blood from a few donors. The assay was immunoSEQ multiplex PCR, and TCRdb's table has in-frame clones only and misses some. Of about 71,000 clones detected, around 97% appear once; the ten largest clones hold roughly 0.2%. Sequencing used T cells isolated from PBMCs. The receptors come from a human donor in good health. Both conserved end residues are part of each CDR3. D genes are given only for firm matches. Expanded clones are given a class, and other clones once, few, many or no size at all.

CDR3nt: TGTGCCAGCAGCGTAGAGCCGATTAGCACAGATACGCAGTATTTT; CDR3aa: CASSVEPISTDTQYF; v_gene: TRBV9; d_gene: -; abundance: -; j_gene: TRBJ2-3
CDR3nt: TGTGCCTGGAGTGTAGGGGCGTTAGAGCAGTACTTC; CDR3aa: CAWSVGALEQYF; v_gene: TRBV30; d_gene: -; abundance: once; j_gene: TRBJ2-7
CDR3nt: TGTGCCAGCAGCTTGGGGACAGGGAGAAATTCACCCCTCCACTTT; CDR3aa: CASSLGTGRNSPLHF; v_gene: TRBV5-4; d_gene: TRBD1; abundance: once; j_gene: TRBJ1-6
CDR3nt: TGTGCCAGCACCGGACTGAACTACAATGAGCAGTTCTTC; CDR3aa: CASTGLNYNEQFF; v_gene: TRBV6-1; d_gene: -; abundance: -; j_gene: TRBJ2-1
CDR3nt: TGCGCCAGCAGGAGGACTAGCGGGGGGCCCACAGATACGCAGTATTTT; CDR3aa: CASRRTSGGPTDTQYF; v_gene: TRBV5-1; d_gene: TRBD2; abundance: -; j_gene: TRBJ2-3
CDR3nt: TGCGCCAGCAGCCAAATGGGGCTAGCGGGAGGGTGCGAGCAGTACTTC; CDR3aa: CASSQMGLAGGCEQYF; v_gene: TRBV5-1; d_gene: TRBD2; abundance: -; j_gene: TRBJ2-7
CDR3nt: TGTGCCAGCAGCTTTAGACAGGGTGAGGGGACTGAAGCTTTCTTT; CDR3aa: CASSFRQGEGTEAFF; v_gene: TRBV7-9; d_gene: TRBD1; abundance: -; j_gene: TRBJ1-1
CDR3nt: TGTGCCAGCAGCCACCCCCAGGACAGGACCTCCTACGAGCAGTACTTC; CDR3aa: CASSHPQDRTSYEQYF; v_gene: TRBV6-6; d_gene: TRBD1; abundance: -; j_gene: TRBJ2-7
CDR3nt: TGTGCCAGCAGCCCCCGGACGGGACACTCCTACAATGAGCAGTTCTTC; CDR3aa: CASSPRTGHSYNEQFF; v_gene: TRBV9; d_gene: -; abundance: -; j_gene: TRBJ2-1
CDR3nt: TGTGCCAGCAGCTTTGCTGACAGGCAGACCTACGAGCAGTACTTC; CDR3aa: CASSFADRQTYEQYF; v_gene: TRBV5-6; d_gene: -; abundance: -; j_gene: TRBJ2-7
CDR3nt: TGTGCAAGTCGCGGAATAGCAGCAGGGAGGGAGACCCAGTACTTC; CDR3aa: CASRGIAAGRETQYF; v_gene: TRBV12-2; d_gene: -; abundance: -; j_gene: TRBJ2-5
CDR3nt: TGCGCCAGCAGCTATAGAGCTTGGACAGGCAATACGAACACCGGGGAGCTGTTTTTT; CDR3aa: CASSYRAWTGNTNTGELFF; v_gene: TRBV5-1; d_gene: TRBD1; abundance: -; j_gene: TRBJ2-2
CDR3nt: TGTGCCAGCAGCGTAGTCGGGGGGAACACTGAAGCTTTCTTT; CDR3aa: CASSVVGGNTEAFF; v_gene: TRBV9; d_gene: -; abundance: -; j_gene: TRBJ1-1
CDR3nt: TGCGCCAGCAGCCTATCGGGGATTAGCAATCAGCCCCAGCATTTT; CDR3aa: CASSLSGISNQPQHF; v_gene: TRBV4-1; d_gene: -; abundance: -; j_gene: TRBJ1-5
CDR3nt: TGTGCCAGCAGCTTAAAGGGGGGACAGGTGAATGGCTACACCTTC; CDR3aa: CASSLKGGQVNGYTF; v_gene: TRBV7-9; d_gene: TRBD1; abundance: -; j_gene: TRBJ1-2
CDR3nt: TGTGCCAGCTCACCTCCCGTTACCTACGAGCAGTACTTC; CDR3aa: CASSPPVTYEQYF; v_gene: TRBV18; d_gene: -; abundance: -; j_gene: TRBJ2-7
CDR3nt: TGCGCCAGCAGCTTGGGGCAGGGTAAAGAGACCCAGTACTTC; CDR3aa: CASSLGQGKETQYF; v_gene: TRBV5-1; d_gene: -; abundance: -; j_gene: TRBJ2-5
CDR3nt: TGTGCCAGCAGTTTTGACACCTACGAGCAGTACTTC; CDR3aa: CASSFDTYEQYF; v_gene: TRBV7-2; d_gene: -; abundance: -; j_gene: TRBJ2-7
CDR3nt: TGTGCCAGCAGTGAATTCCCAACTAGCGGGAGGTACGAGCAGTACTTC; CDR3aa: CASSEFPTSGRYEQYF; v_gene: TRBV25-1; d_gene: TRBD2; abundance: -; j_gene: TRBJ2-7
CDR3nt: TGTGCCAGCTCACCTCCGGGACTAGCAGTTGAGCAGTACTTC; CDR3aa: CASSPPGLAVEQYF; v_gene: TRBV18; d_gene: TRBD2; abundance: -; j_gene: TRBJ2-7
CDR3nt: TGTGCCAGCAAATCCTGGCACACAAGTTACTACGAGCAGTACTTC; CDR3aa: CASKSWHTSYYEQYF; v_gene: TRBV28; d_gene: -; abundance: -; j_gene: TRBJ2-7
CDR3nt: TGTGCCAGCAGTGAACCTGGCAGCACCGGGGAGCTGTTTTTT; CDR3aa: CASSEPGSTGELFF; v_gene: TRBV2; d_gene: -; abundance: once; j_gene: TRBJ2-2
CDR3nt: TGCGCCAGCAGCTTAAAGTCCGGGACAATTACCTACGAGCAGTACTTC; CDR3aa: CASSLKSGTITYEQYF; v_gene: TRBV5-1; d_gene: -; abundance: -; j_gene: TRBJ2-7
CDR3nt: TGTGCCAGCAGCTCCCCCCCCGGACAGAGCTCCTACAATGAGCAGTTCTTC; CDR3aa: CASSSPPGQSSYNEQFF; v_gene: TRBV7-9; d_gene: -; abundance: once; j_gene: TRBJ2-1
CDR3nt: TGTGCCAGCAGTTTCCAAACAGGGGGCGGGGATGGCTACACCTTC; CDR3aa: CASSFQTGGGDGYTF; v_gene: TRBV28; d_gene: TRBD1; abundance: -; j_gene: TRBJ1-2
CDR3nt: TGTGCCAGTAGTCGAACGGGACAGGCGAATCAGCCCCAGCATTTT; CDR3aa: CASSRTGQANQPQHF; v_gene: TRBV19; d_gene: TRBD1; abundance: once; j_gene: TRBJ1-5
CDR3nt: TGTGCCAGCAGTCTCCGGGGGGCGAACACCGGGGAGCTGTTTTTT; CDR3aa: CASSLRGANTGELFF; v_gene: TRBV6-5; d_gene: TRBD2; abundance: once; j_gene: TRBJ2-2
CDR3nt: TGCGCCAGCAGGAACTCCGGGGCGGGGGAAAGCTCCTACGAGCAGTACTTC; CDR3aa: CASRNSGAGESSYEQYF; v_gene: TRBV4-1; d_gene: TRBD2; abundance: -; j_gene: TRBJ2-7
CDR3nt: TGTGCCAGCAGCTTGGAGTCTCTGGGCAGCACACACGTTAATGGCTACACCTTC; CDR3aa: CASSLESLGSTHVNGYTF; v_gene: TRBV5-6; d_gene: -; abundance: -; j_gene: TRBJ1-2
CDR3nt: TGCGCCAGCAGCCAAGAGTCCCCGGGGTTGGCCGAGCAGTACTTC; CDR3aa: CASSQESPGLAEQYF; v_gene: TRBV4-1; d_gene: -; abundance: -; j_gene: TRBJ2-7
CDR3nt: TGTGCCAGCACCCGGACAGATTGGTACCAAGAGACCCAGTACTTC; CDR3aa: CASTRTDWYQETQYF; v_gene: TRBV28; d_gene: -; abundance: -; j_gene: TRBJ2-5
CDR3nt: TGCGCCAGCACAAGGACAGGGGATCGCACTGAAGCTTTCTTT; CDR3aa: CASTRTGDRTEAFF; v_gene: TRBV5-1; d_gene: TRBD1; abundance: -; j_gene: TRBJ1-1
CDR3nt: TGCGCCAGCAGCCAAGGCAGGACAGGGGTAACCTACGAGCAGTACTTC; CDR3aa: CASSQGRTGVTYEQYF; v_gene: TRBV4-1; d_gene: TRBD1; abundance: -; j_gene: TRBJ2-7
CDR3nt: TGCGCCAGCAGCCAAGATAAGGAAGCGAGCTCCTACAATGAGCAGTTCTTC; CDR3aa: CASSQDKEASSYNEQFF; v_gene: TRBV4-1; d_gene: -; abundance: -; j_gene: TRBJ2-1
CDR3nt: TGTGCCAGCAGCCGAGGTGGGACACTCCAAGAGACCCAGTACTTC; CDR3aa: CASSRGGTLQETQYF; v_gene: TRBV6-1; d_gene: -; abundance: -; j_gene: TRBJ2-5
CDR3nt: TGTGCCAGCAGCCAATGGACAGGGGGCACAGATACGCAGTATTTT; CDR3aa: CASSQWTGGTDTQYF; v_gene: TRBV6-6; d_gene: TRBD1; abundance: -; j_gene: TRBJ2-3
CDR3nt: TGCGCCAGCAGCCGCCCCACGCCTTTAAGCGGACCAGCCTACGAGCAGTACTTC; CDR3aa: CASSRPTPLSGPAYEQYF; v_gene: TRBV4-1; d_gene: -; abundance: -; j_gene: TRBJ2-7
CDR3nt: TGTGCCAGCAGTCAAGCCACAGGGGACCCAACTAATGAAAAACTGTTTTTT; CDR3aa: CASSQATGDPTNEKLFF; v_gene: TRBV7-9; d_gene: TRBD1; abundance: -; j_gene: TRBJ1-4
CDR3nt: TGTGCCAGCAGGCGTCTAGGGGGGGGGATCACTGAAGCTTTCTTT; CDR3aa: CASRRLGGGITEAFF; v_gene: TRBV6-5; d_gene: -; abundance: -; j_gene: TRBJ1-1
CDR3nt: TGTGCCAGCAGCTTATCTCCTAGCGGGAGTATGACAGATACGCAGTATTTT; CDR3aa: CASSLSPSGSMTDTQYF; v_gene: TRBV7-2; d_gene: TRBD2; abundance: -; j_gene: TRBJ2-3
CDR3nt: TGTGCCAGCAGTTACTGGGGACAGGGAAACACTGAAGCTTTCTTT; CDR3aa: CASSYWGQGNTEAFF; v_gene: TRBV6-5; d_gene: TRBD1; abundance: -; j_gene: TRBJ1-1
CDR3nt: TGTGCCAGCTCAACCTCTTGGGAGGACACTGAAGCTTTCTTT; CDR3aa: CASSTSWEDTEAFF; v_gene: TRBV18; d_gene: -; abundance: -; j_gene: TRBJ1-1
CDR3nt: TGCAGCGTTGAAAAGGACACCTACAATGAGCAGTTCTTC; CDR3aa: CSVEKDTYNEQFF; v_gene: TRBV29-1; d_gene: -; abundance: -; j_gene: TRBJ2-1